The entry below gives a single T cell receptor beta chain sequence along with its context. CDR3 and TCR beta VDJ profiling relied on a genomic DNA template. TCRdb used MiXCR to reprocess the reads, holding one entry per CDR3 protein. The repertoire includes just over 450,000 distinct CDR3 sequences, 25% to 40% of them detected once, and around 0.82% sits in the top ten. Those patients picked for sequencing had displayed CD8+CD57+ cell expansion on flow cytometry. In all patients, the disease was severe acquired aplastic anemia. The sample originates from a study of CD8+CD57+ T cells in acquired aplastic anemia. As for the study in general: Sorted CD4+ and CD8+ cell DNA averaged about 3 ug.

This TCR was sampled from a human donor with aplastic anemia. Sequenced: sorted CD4+, CD8+, or CD8+CD57+ T cells (not recorded which) from PBMCs.

CDR3 residues: CASSLAVAPDTEAFF. The CDR3 DNA reads TGTGCCAGCAGCTTGGCCGTGGCACCAGACACTGAAGCTTTCTTT. The rearrangement links TRBV5-4 to TRBJ1-1, with D uncertain. Germline-derived CDR1 and CDR2 are SGHNT and YYREEE (reference sequence). This CDR3 comprises 15 residues. V dropped 0 bases and J dropped 3 bases, with 12 bases sitting between them.